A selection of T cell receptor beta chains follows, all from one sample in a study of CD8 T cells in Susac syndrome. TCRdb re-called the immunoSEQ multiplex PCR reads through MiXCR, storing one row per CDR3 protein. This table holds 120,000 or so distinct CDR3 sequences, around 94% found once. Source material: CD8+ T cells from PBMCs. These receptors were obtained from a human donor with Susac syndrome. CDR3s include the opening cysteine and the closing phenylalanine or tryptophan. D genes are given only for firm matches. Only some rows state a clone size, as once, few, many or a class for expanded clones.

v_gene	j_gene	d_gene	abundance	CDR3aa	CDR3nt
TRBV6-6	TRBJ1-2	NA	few	CASSSDSYGYTF	TGTGCCAGCAGTTCGGACAGCTATGGCTACACCTTC
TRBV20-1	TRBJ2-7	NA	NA	CSAPTNREFNEQYF	TGCAGTGCTCCCACCAACAGGGAGTTCAACGAGCAGTACTTC
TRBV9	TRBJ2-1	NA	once	CASSVHYLYNEQFF	TGTGCCAGCAGCGTACACTATCTCTACAATGAGCAGTTCTTC
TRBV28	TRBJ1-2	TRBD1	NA	CASSSTGSNYGYTF	TGTGCCAGCAGTTCGACAGGGTCGAACTATGGCTACACCTTC
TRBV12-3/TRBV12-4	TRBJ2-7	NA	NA	CASSPPAGYYEQYF	TGTGCCAGCAGTCCCCCCGCAGGGTACTACGAGCAGTACTTC
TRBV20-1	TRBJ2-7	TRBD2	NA	CSARVRAGGYFVSSYEQYF	TGCAGTGCTAGAGTGAGAGCGGGAGGGTATTTCGTGAGCTCCTACGAGCAGTACTTC
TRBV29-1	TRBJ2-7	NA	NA	CSVGNRDYYEQYF	TGCAGCGTTGGCAACAGAGACTACTACGAGCAGTACTTC
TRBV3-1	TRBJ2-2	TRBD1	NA	CASSPGQGDAGELFF	TGTGCCAGCAGCCCAGGACAGGGAGACGCCGGGGAGCTGTTTTTT
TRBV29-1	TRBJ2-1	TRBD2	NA	CSDTGTSRSNEQFF	TGCAGCGACACCGGGACTAGCCGCTCCAATGAGCAGTTCTTC
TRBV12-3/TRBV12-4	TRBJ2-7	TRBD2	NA	CASSPLAGTSYEQYF	TGTGCCAGCAGCCCGCTAGCGGGGACATCCTACGAGCAGTACTTC
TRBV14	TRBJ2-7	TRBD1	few	CASSLGQGPYEQYF	TGTGCCAGCAGTCTCGGACAGGGCCCCTACGAGCAGTACTTC
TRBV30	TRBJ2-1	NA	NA	CAWSIGGGFGNEQFF	TGTGCCTGGAGTATAGGAGGGGGCTTTGGCAATGAGCAGTTCTTC
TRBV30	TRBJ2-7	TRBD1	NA	CAWSHAPEAGTGVDYEQYF	TGTGCCTGGAGCCATGCCCCCGAAGCCGGGACAGGGGTCGACTACGAGCAGTACTTC
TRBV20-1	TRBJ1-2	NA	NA	CSARDLETVSYGYTF	TGCAGTGCTAGAGATCTGGAGACAGTTAGCTATGGCTACACCTTC
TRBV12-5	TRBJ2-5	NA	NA	CASGFGPPGETQYF	TGTGCTAGTGGTTTCGGACCCCCGGGGGAGACCCAGTACTTC
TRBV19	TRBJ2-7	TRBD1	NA	CASSPGDRLNEQYF	TGTGCCAGTAGCCCCGGGGACAGGTTGAACGAGCAGTACTTC
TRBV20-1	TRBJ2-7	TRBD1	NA	CSARRPGQTKRYEQYF	TGCAGTGCTAGACGACCGGGACAGACGAAACGCTACGAGCAGTACTTC
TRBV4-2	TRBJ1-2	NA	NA	CASSQGLYRTDNYGYTF	TGTGCCAGCAGCCAAGGCCTCTATCGGACAGATAACTATGGCTACACCTTC
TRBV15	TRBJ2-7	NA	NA	CATSRDLGVYYEQYF	TGTGCCACCAGCAGAGATTTGGGGGTATACTACGAGCAGTACTTC
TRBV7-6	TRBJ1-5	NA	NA	CASSRREGLNQPQHF	TGTGCCAGCAGCCGACGAGAGGGCCTCAATCAGCCCCAGCATTTT
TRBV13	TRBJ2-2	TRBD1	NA	CASSIGQGAPGGELFF	TGTGCCAGCAGCATTGGACAGGGGGCGCCTGGCGGGGAGCTGTTTTTT
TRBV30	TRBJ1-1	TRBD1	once	CAWTGTGDTEAFF	TGTGCCTGGACAGGGACAGGGGACACTGAAGCTTTCTTT
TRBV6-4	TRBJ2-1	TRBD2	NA	CASSESGGSYNEQFF	TGTGCCAGCAGTGAATCGGGGGGCTCCTACAATGAGCAGTTCTTC
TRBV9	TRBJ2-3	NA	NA	CASSGGGSTDTQYF	TGTGCCAGCAGCGGGGGTGGGAGCACAGATACGCAGTATTTT
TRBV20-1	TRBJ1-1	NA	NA	CSAPMGGWGTEAFF	TGCAGTGCTCCAATGGGGGGGTGGGGAACTGAAGCTTTCTTT
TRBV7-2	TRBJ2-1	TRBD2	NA	CASSRGAGPYNEQFF	TGTGCCAGCAGCAGGGGAGCGGGGCCCTACAATGAGCAGTTCTTC
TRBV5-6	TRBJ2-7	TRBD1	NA	CVSSPTDRDRGPYEQYF	TGTGTCAGCAGCCCGACAGACCGGGACAGGGGGCCGTACGAGCAGTACTTC
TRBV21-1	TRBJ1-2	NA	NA	CASSKVSSALKPNYGYTF	TGTGCCAGCAGCAAGGTCAGTTCGGCATTGAAGCCTAACTATGGCTACACCTTC
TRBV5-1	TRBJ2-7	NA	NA	CASSPPYYEQYF	TGCGCCAGCAGCCCCCCTTACTACGAGCAGTACTTC
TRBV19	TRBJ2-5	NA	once	CASSPAGEETQYF	TGTGCCAGTAGTCCCGCAGGCGAAGAGACCCAGTACTTC
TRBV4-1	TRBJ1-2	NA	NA	CASSSGVPTNYGYTF	TGCGCCAGCAGTTCAGGGGTACCTACTAACTATGGCTACACCTTC
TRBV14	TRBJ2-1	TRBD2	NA	CASSQMPGGYNEQFF	TGTGCCAGCAGCCAGATGCCGGGGGGATACAATGAGCAGTTCTTC
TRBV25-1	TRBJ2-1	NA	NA	CASSQEGTVHSYNEQFF	TGTGCCAGCAGTCAGGAAGGCACAGTGCACTCCTACAATGAGCAGTTCTTC
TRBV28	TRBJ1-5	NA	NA	CASSLSVAAISNQPQHF	TGTGCCAGCAGTTTATCCGTCGCAGCTATAAGCAATCAGCCCCAGCATTTT